The 25 T cell receptor beta chains below come from one sample, sequenced in a study of T cell responses to AZD1222 COVID-19 vaccine. Clones were sequenced by immunoSEQ multiplex PCR, and TCRdb holds only the in-frame ones, with some missing. The sample has roughly 120,000 clones, roughly 87% seen once. This specimen consisted of peripheral blood, obtained on day 0 of AZD1222 vaccination. All receptors derive from an adult in good health.

The gene calls are TRBV9 and TRBJ1-5; D call uncertain. The V gene lost 0 bases and the J gene lost 3 bases, with 10 bases spanning the gap. The CDR3 is 15 amino acids. Germline V gene sequence: CDR1 SGDLS, CDR2 YYNGEE. Here the CDR3 reads CASSVAPGPNQPQHF. The CDR3 region has the DNA TGTGCCAGCAGCGTAGCCCCCGGTCCCAATCAGCCCCAGCATTTT. Complete variable domain (other parts from reference TRBV9 and TRBJ1-5): DSGVTQTPKHLITATGQRVTLRCSPRSGDLSVYWYQQSLDQGLQFLIQYYNGEERAKGNILERFSAQQFPDLHSELNLSSLELGDSALYFCASSVAPGPNQPQHFGDGTRLSIL.

The chain recombines TRBV11-2 with TRBJ1-3; the D is unclear. Germline V CDR1 and CDR2: SGHAT, FQNNGV. The CDR3 consists of 17 residues. V dropped 5 bases and J dropped 0 bases, with 17 bases sitting between them. CDR3: CASSPTQRAYSGNTIYF. The CDR3 DNA is TGTGCCAGCAGCCCCACCCAGAGGGCCTACTCTGGAAACACCATATATTTT.

This clone was found once. The chain employs TRBV5-4 and TRBJ2-1; D is perhaps TRBD1 (6 bases). Germline V gives CDR1 SGHNT, CDR2 YYREEE (reference sequence). Trimming left V 4 bases short and J 4 bases short, with 12 bases between. The CDR3 totals 14 residues. CDR3 bases: TGTGCCAGCAGCAAAATGGACAGTTACAATGAGCAGTTCTTC. Its protein is CASSKMDSYNEQFF.

This sequence joins TRBV7-9 and TRBJ2-7; D is ambiguous. Germline CDR1 reads SEHNR; CDR2 reads FQNEAQ (reference sequence). Trimming pared 3 bases from V and 5 bases from J, leaving 11 bases between. The CDR3 contains 13 residues. The CDR3 bases are TGTGCCAGCAGCTTGGCGAGTTTCCACGAGCAGTACTTC. It yields the protein CASSLASFHEQYF.

V usage is TRBV18 and J usage is TRBJ2-7; D may correspond to TRBD1 or TRBD2 (5 bases each). The V end was cut by 0 bases, the J end by 2 bases, with 11 bases between. The germline CDR1 and CDR2 sequences are KGHSH and LQKENI. The CDR3 has 15 residues. The CDR3 protein is CASSPPGTVPYEQYF. The CDR3 nucleotides read TGTGCCAGCTCACCACCGGGGACCGTCCCCTACGAGCAGTACTTC.

V is TRBV19 and J is TRBJ2-2, with 11 bases fitting TRBD2. V trimming: 3 bases; J trimming: 5 bases; junction bases outside the gene matches: 11. Germline CDR1 and CDR2: LNHDA and SQIVND (reference sequence). The CDR3 length is 18 residues. CDR3 sequence reads: CASSIPPLLAGVTGELFF. CDR3 in DNA: TGTGCCAGTAGTATCCCCCCTCTACTAGCGGGGGTTACCGGGGAGCTGTTTTTT.

This chain links TRBV5-1 with TRBJ1-6; D may be TRBD1 (5 bases). CDR1 is SGHRS, CDR2 YFSETQ, per germline. This CDR3 has 18 residues. Trimming shortened V by 4 bases and J by 0 bases, and 17 bases separated the two germline ends. CDR3 DNA sequence: TGCGCCAGCAGCCATGGGACCGCAAGGAGCTCCTATAATTCACCCCTCCACTTT. This codes for CASSHGTARSSYNSPLHF.

V gene TRBV14 combines with J gene TRBJ1-2; no firm D call. The CDR3 has 15 amino acids. Trimming took 3 bases from V and 4 from J, leaving 15 bases between them. Germline CDR1 reads SGHDN; CDR2 reads FVKESK. CDR3 in amino acids: CASSQGYDNSYGYTF. The CDR3 DNA reads as TGTGCCAGCAGCCAGGGTTACGACAATTCCTATGGCTACACCTTC.

This clone was seen only once. The chain recombines TRBV4-1 with TRBJ1-2, with D uncertain. In germline, CDR1 is MGHRA, CDR2 YSYEKL. The germline V and J ends were trimmed by 0 bases and 7 bases, with 12 bases remaining between them. The CDR3 has 14 amino acids. CDR3 bases: TGCGCCAGCAGCCAAGAAACAGCCCTGGCTGGCTACACCTTC. It codes for CASSQETALAGYTF.

This clone has only a few counts. This chain connects TRBV3-1 (or the pseudogene TRBV3-2) to TRBJ1-2; D gene unclear. The V end was cut by 1 base, the J end by 4 bases, with 10 bases between. Germline-derived CDR1 and CDR2 are LGHDT and YNNKEL (reference sequence). The CDR3 is 14 amino acids. The CDR3 here is CASSQGLEPYGYTF. In nucleotides, the CDR3 is TGTGCCAGCAGCCAAGGGCTAGAACCCTATGGCTACACCTTC.

The rearrangement uses TRBV5-4 and TRBJ2-7, with D perhaps matching TRBD2 (6 bases). V lost 7 bases and J lost 6, with 14 bases in between. Germline CDR1 is SGHNT and CDR2 is YYREEE (reference sequence). The CDR3 loop spans 12 amino acids. This CDR3 reads CASSFGGLEQYF. DNA of the CDR3: TGTGCCAGCTCCTTCGGGGGTCTCGAGCAGTACTTC.

V gene TRBV2 combines with J gene TRBJ1-5; D not certain. Trimming removed 6 bases from V and 6 bases from J, with 15 bases in between. CDR1 is SNHLY and CDR2 is FYNNEI in the germline V gene. The CDR3 length is 14 residues. The CDR3 DNA reads TGTGCCAGCAGGAGGGATGACGGGCGTCAGCCCCAGCATTTT. Its protein product is CASRRDDGRQPQHF.

To note about this clone: Other DNA sequences of this sample code for an identical CDR3. This chain uses TRBV19 with TRBJ1-1; 7 bases are shared with TRBD1. V gave up 1 base and J gave up 5 bases; unmatched junction bases: 4. The CDR3 contains 14 residues. CDR1 and CDR2 from the germline V gene are LNHDA and SQIVND (reference sequence). CDR3 amino acids: CASSIGQGRTEAFF. The CDR3 DNA follows: TGTGCCAGTAGTATAGGACAGGGAAGAACTGAAGCTTTCTTT.

J is TRBJ2-7 and V is TRBV3-1 (or the pseudogene TRBV3-2); the D gene is possibly TRBD1 (5 bases). Trimming took off 5 bases at V and 5 bases at J, with 19 bases between the two ends. The CDR3 loop spans 15 amino acids. Germline CDR1 and CDR2: LGHDT and YNNKEL (reference sequence). DNA of the CDR3: TGTGCCAGCAGCAAACTTGGACGGACAAGGGACGAGCAGTACTTC. This translates into CASSKLGRTRDEQYF.

The chain recombines TRBV5-8 with TRBJ1-2; no definite D call. V lost 2 bases to trimming and J lost 5 bases, with 10 bases between them. CDR1 is SGHTS, CDR2 YDEGEE, per germline. This CDR3 has 13 amino acids. CDR3: CASSLWRNYGYTF. The DNA for the CDR3 is TGTGCCAGCAGCTTATGGCGGAATTATGGCTACACCTTC.

V and J are TRBV5-6 and TRBJ1-5, with 8 bases aligning to TRBD1. The CDR3 covers 17 residues. V lost 10 bases to trimming and J lost 0 bases; unmatched junction nucleotides: 15. Per germline, CDR1 SGHDT and CDR2 YYEEEE. CDR3 in amino acids: CAVDSDREFDSNQPQHF. In DNA, the CDR3 is TGTGCCGTTGACTCGGACAGGGAATTTGATAGCAATCAGCCCCAGCATTTT.

This CDR3 is CASSAQRGAGVTDCTEAFF. CDR3 nucleotides: TGTGCCAGCAGCGCCCAAAGGGGGGCGGGGGTTACAGATTGCACTGAAGCTTTCTTT. The chain combines TRBV21-1 with TRBJ1-1. TRBV21-1 is labeled a pseudogene. The length of the CDR3 is 19 residues.

A single count supports this clone. This chain uses TRBV3-1 (or the pseudogene TRBV3-2) with TRBJ2-2; the D gene could be TRBD1 or TRBD2 (5 bases each). V was clipped by 2 bases and J by 4 bases, with 8 bases between them. The CDR3 totals 14 residues. Germline CDR1 and CDR2: LGHDT and YNNKEL (reference sequence). The CDR3 sequence is CASSQFGGTGELFF. Written as DNA, the CDR3 is TGTGCCAGCAGCCAATTTGGGGGCACCGGGGAGCTGTTTTTT.

This chain's CDR3 is CASSQDGTPNQPQHF. The CDR3, as DNA: TGCGCCAGCAGCCAAGACGGGACACCTAATCAGCCCCAGCATTTT. The chain recombines TRBV4-1 with TRBJ1-5; TRBD1 might be the D (6 bases). The germline gives CDR1 MGHRA, CDR2 YSYEKL. CDR3 length: 15 amino acids. Deletions cut 0 bases from V and 4 bases from J, with 10 bases between.

The count of this clone is one. The chain is built from TRBV5-1 and TRBJ1-1, with D perhaps TRBD1 (6 bases). In germline, CDR1 is SGHRS, CDR2 YFSETQ. The V end was cut by 2 bases, the J end by 2 bases, with 10 bases between. This CDR3 contains 14 residues. The chain's CDR3 is CASSLVDSNTEAFF. The CDR3 nucleotides are TGCGCCAGCAGCTTAGTGGACAGCAACACTGAAGCTTTCTTT.

The chain employs TRBV4-3 and TRBJ2-1, with TRBD2 identical over 8 bases. The V gene end was trimmed by 3 bases and the J gene end by 4 bases; junction bases not matched to a gene: 14. The CDR3 is made up of 18 amino acids. Germline CDR1 and CDR2: LGHNA and YSLEER. CDR3 bases: TGCGCCAGCAGCCATCTCAAAAACCTAGCGGGTGAATACAATGAGCAGTTCTTC. Translated, it gives CASSHLKNLAGEYNEQFF.

This chain joins TRBV7-2 and TRBJ2-7; D is unclear. The CDR3 totals 13 residues. Germline CDR1 reads SGHTA; CDR2 reads FQGNSA. V was clipped by 3 bases and J by 6 bases, with 12 bases between them. The CDR3 DNA follows: TGTGCCAGCAGCTTTTGGCAACTCAGCGAGCAGTACTTC. It yields the protein CASSFWQLSEQYF.

The chain is built from TRBV27 and TRBJ1-5; D is uncertain. With 8 bases removed from V and 4 bases from J, the gap between germline ends came to 6 bases. The V gene's germline CDR1 is MNHEY and CDR2 SMNVEV (reference sequence). The CDR3 covers 11 residues. The CDR3 bases are TGTGCCAGCGGTTATAATCAGCCCCAGCATTTT. It yields the protein CASGYNQPQHF.

The chain couples TRBV11-1 to TRBJ2-1, with D unclear. CDR1 and CDR2 (germline): SGHAT, FQDESV (reference sequence). The CDR3 consists of 13 residues. V dropped 1 base and J dropped 7 bases, with 8 bases sitting between them. CDR3 protein: CASSLDNWNEQFF. CDR3 sequence (DNA): TGTGCCAGCAGCTTAGACAATTGGAATGAGCAGTTCTTC. Variable domain in full (rest from reference TRBV11-1 and TRBJ2-1): EAEVAQSPRYKITEKSQAVAFWCDPISGHATLYWYRQILGQGPELLVQFQDESVVDDSQLPKDRFSAERLKGVDSTLKIQPAELGDSAMYLCASSLDNWNEQFFGPGTRLTVL.

This chain links TRBV6-2 or TRBV6-3 with TRBJ1-1; possibly TRBD1 for D (5 bases). This CDR3 contains 16 residues. The V and J ends lost 6 bases and 5 bases respectively, with 22 bases between them. Germline lookup yields CDR1 MNHEY and CDR2 SVGEGT. The chain's CDR3 is CASSPRVGGSGTEAFF. Here the CDR3 DNA reads TGTGCCAGCAGCCCTAGGGTGGGGGGTTCCGGAACTGAAGCTTTCTTT.